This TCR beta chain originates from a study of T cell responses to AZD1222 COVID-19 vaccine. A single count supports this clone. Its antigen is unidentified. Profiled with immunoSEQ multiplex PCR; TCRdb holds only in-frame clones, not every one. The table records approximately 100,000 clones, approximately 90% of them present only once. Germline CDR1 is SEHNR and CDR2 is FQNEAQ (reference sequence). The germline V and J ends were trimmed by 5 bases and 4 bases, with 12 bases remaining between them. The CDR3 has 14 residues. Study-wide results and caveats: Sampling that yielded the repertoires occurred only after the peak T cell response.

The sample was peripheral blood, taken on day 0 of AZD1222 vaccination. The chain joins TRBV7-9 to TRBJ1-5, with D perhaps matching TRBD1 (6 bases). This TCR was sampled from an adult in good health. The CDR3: CASSIGQTNQPQHF. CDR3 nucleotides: TGTGCCAGCAGCATAGGACAGACGAATCAGCCCCAGCATTTT.